A selection of T cell receptor beta chains follows, all from one sample in a study of T cell repertoires in cytomegalovirus infection. TCRdb reprocessed the reads via MiXCR and lists one record per CDR3 protein. The sample has approximately 200,000 distinct CDR3 sequences, about 20% seen once. Sequenced: CD8+ T cells from PBMCs. The receptors were gathered from a human donor in good health (CMV status not recorded). Some clones in this sample may be carry-over from other donors' samples. CDR3s include the opening cysteine and the closing phenylalanine or tryptophan. D genes are given only for firm matches. Clone size is given for some rows only: seen once, a few or many times, or a class if the clone is expanded.

CDR3 DNA: TGTGCCAGCAGTTTATCTGTAGGTCCGGGGGAGACCCAGTACTTC
CDR3 protein: CASSLSVGPGETQYF
V gene: TRBV27
clone size: few
D gene: NA
J gene: TRBJ2-5

CDR3 DNA: TGTGCCAGCAGTCCAGGCAGCGTGTTCTCCTACAATGAGCAGTTCTTC
CDR3 protein: CASSPGSVFSYNEQFF
V gene: TRBV28
clone size: many
D gene: NA
J gene: TRBJ2-1

CDR3 DNA: TGCAGTGCTAGAGATCGCGGACTAGCGGGCCAAGAGACCCAGTACTTC
CDR3 protein: CSARDRGLAGQETQYF
V gene: TRBV20-1
clone size: few
D gene: TRBD2
J gene: TRBJ2-5

CDR3 DNA: TGTGCCAGCAGCTTAGTTGGGGCAAGTGGGGATGAGCAGTTCTTC
CDR3 protein: CASSLVGASGDEQFF
V gene: TRBV7-3
clone size: once
D gene: NA
J gene: TRBJ2-1

CDR3 DNA: TGTGCCAGCAGCATAGGGACAGGGCACACCGGGGAGCTGTTTTTT
CDR3 protein: CASSIGTGHTGELFF
V gene: TRBV11-2
clone size: NA
D gene: TRBD1
J gene: TRBJ2-2

CDR3 DNA: TGTGCCAGCAGTGACCGGCCTGAAAAACTGTTTTTT
CDR3 protein: CASSDRPEKLFF
V gene: TRBV25-1
clone size: NA
D gene: NA
J gene: TRBJ1-4

CDR3 DNA: TGTGCCAGCAGCCCCCGTGAGGGGGTAGCCAAAAACATTCAGTACTTC
CDR3 protein: CASSPREGVAKNIQYF
V gene: TRBV7-9
clone size: many
D gene: NA
J gene: TRBJ2-4

CDR3 DNA: TGCAGTGCTAGAAGGGGATACACTGAAGCTTTCTTT
CDR3 protein: CSARRGYTEAFF
V gene: TRBV20-1
clone size: NA
D gene: NA
J gene: TRBJ1-1

CDR3 DNA: TGCGCCAGCAGCTTAAGTGAAGCGACTGAAGCTTTCTTT
CDR3 protein: CASSLSEATEAFF
V gene: TRBV5-1
clone size: NA
D gene: NA
J gene: TRBJ1-1

CDR3 DNA: TGTGCCAGCAGTCCCGCCGGGACATACACTGAAGCTTTCTTT
CDR3 protein: CASSPAGTYTEAFF
V gene: TRBV6-6
clone size: few
D gene: NA
J gene: TRBJ1-1

CDR3 DNA: TGCGCCAGCAGTATAAACTTCCGGGACAGAGTCACAGATACGCAGTATTTT
CDR3 protein: CASSINFRDRVTDTQYF
V gene: TRBV5-1
clone size: many
D gene: TRBD1
J gene: TRBJ2-3

CDR3 DNA: TGCGCCAGCAGCCAAGAAGAAGGGGGGACCACATACAATGAGCAGTTCTTC
CDR3 protein: CASSQEEGGTTYNEQFF
V gene: TRBV4-1
clone size: many
D gene: NA
J gene: TRBJ2-1

CDR3 DNA: TGCAGTGCCCCCCAAGCGGGGGGGGGGAATGAGCAGTTCTTC
CDR3 protein: CSAPQAGGGNEQFF
V gene: TRBV20-1
clone size: many
D gene: TRBD2
J gene: TRBJ2-1

CDR3 DNA: TGTGCCAGCAGCCCCCCTCCTGGGGTCCGAGGGAATGGCTACACCTTC
CDR3 protein: CASSPPPGVRGNGYTF
V gene: TRBV7-8
clone size: many
D gene: NA
J gene: TRBJ1-2

CDR3 DNA: TGCGCCAGCAGCTCGATGCATGAGCAGTTCTTC
CDR3 protein: CASSSMHEQFF
V gene: TRBV5-1
clone size: NA
D gene: NA
J gene: TRBJ2-1

CDR3 DNA: TGCGCCAGCAGGGAGGCACTGTATAGTTGGTTCGGGCAGTTCTTC
CDR3 protein: CASREALYSWFGQFF
V gene: TRBV10-2
clone size: few
D gene: NA
J gene: TRBJ2-1

CDR3 DNA: TGCAGTGCTAGGACTAGCGGGGGCTACGAGCAGTACTTC
CDR3 protein: CSARTSGGYEQYF
V gene: TRBV20-1
clone size: few
D gene: TRBD2
J gene: TRBJ2-7

CDR3 DNA: TGTGCCAGCCACGATATAGCGGAAAGTTACACAGATACGCAGTATTTT
CDR3 protein: CASHDIAESYTDTQYF
V gene: TRBV7-2
clone size: NA
D gene: NA
J gene: TRBJ2-3

CDR3 DNA: TGTGCCAGCAGTTTTAGCGGGGGACGCACAGATACGCAGTATTTT
CDR3 protein: CASSFSGGRTDTQYF
V gene: TRBV28
clone size: few
D gene: TRBD2
J gene: TRBJ2-3

CDR3 DNA: TGTGCCAGCAGCGTAGTCGGGGCCGAAGAGACCCAGTACTTC
CDR3 protein: CASSVVGAEETQYF
V gene: TRBV7-4
clone size: NA
D gene: NA
J gene: TRBJ2-5

CDR3 DNA: TGTGCCAGCAGCTTGGACTCCGGGTCTGGGGCCAACGTCCTGACTTTC
CDR3 protein: CASSLDSGSGANVLTF
V gene: TRBV5-4
clone size: NA
D gene: NA
J gene: TRBJ2-6

CDR3 DNA: TGTGCCAGCAGCCTAAAGGTCCCCTACGAGCAGTACTTC
CDR3 protein: CASSLKVPYEQYF
V gene: TRBV2
clone size: NA
D gene: NA
J gene: TRBJ2-7

CDR3 DNA: TGTGCCACCAGCAGAGAGCCGCCAAGGGGAGGCGACTATGGCTACACCTTC
CDR3 protein: CATSREPPRGGDYGYTF
V gene: TRBV15
clone size: NA
D gene: NA
J gene: TRBJ1-2

CDR3 DNA: TGTGCCGGGGAGGACAGGGCTGGTTACGAGCAGTACTTC
CDR3 protein: CAGEDRAGYEQYF
V gene: TRBV2
clone size: NA
D gene: TRBD1
J gene: TRBJ2-7

CDR3 DNA: TGTGCCAGCAGCGGGACGGAGGGGACCCAGTACTTC
CDR3 protein: CASSGTEGTQYF
V gene: TRBV2
clone size: NA
D gene: NA
J gene: TRBJ2-5

CDR3 DNA: TGTGCCAGCAGCCCCCAGGGTAGCGAGCACAATGAGCAGTTCTTC
CDR3 protein: CASSPQGSEHNEQFF
V gene: TRBV6-4
clone size: many
D gene: NA
J gene: TRBJ2-1

CDR3 DNA: TGTGCCAGCAGTCCGTGGGGGACTAATGAAAAACTGTTTTTT
CDR3 protein: CASSPWGTNEKLFF
V gene: TRBV28
clone size: few
D gene: NA
J gene: TRBJ1-4

CDR3 DNA: TGTGCCAGCAGCTTTGGGGGCAATGAGCAGTTCTTC
CDR3 protein: CASSFGGNEQFF
V gene: TRBV12-3/TRBV12-4
clone size: many
D gene: NA
J gene: TRBJ2-1

CDR3 DNA: TGTGCCAGCAGTTTAATGGGGCCGGATTCAGATACGCAGTATTTT
CDR3 protein: CASSLMGPDSDTQYF
V gene: TRBV27
clone size: many
D gene: NA
J gene: TRBJ2-3

CDR3 DNA: TGTGCCAGCAAAGGGGTCAGAATTCACACTGAAGCTTTCTTT
CDR3 protein: CASKGVRIHTEAFF
V gene: TRBV2
clone size: NA
D gene: NA
J gene: TRBJ1-1

CDR3 DNA: TGTGCCAGCAGTTTGGACAGGACCGTGCAGTTCTTC
CDR3 protein: CASSLDRTVQFF
V gene: TRBV27
clone size: few
D gene: TRBD1
J gene: TRBJ2-1

CDR3 DNA: TGTGCCAGCAGCGCCTCCGGACACCCCCCCAATGAGCAGTTCTTC
CDR3 protein: CASSASGHPPNEQFF
V gene: TRBV9
clone size: many
D gene: NA
J gene: TRBJ2-1

CDR3 DNA: TGTGCCAGCAGCTTTGGGACAGTAGCCAACACCGGGGAGCTGTTTTTT
CDR3 protein: CASSFGTVANTGELFF
V gene: TRBV7-9
clone size: NA
D gene: TRBD1
J gene: TRBJ2-2

CDR3 DNA: TGCAGCGTTGAAGACGGACGTATTGCAGGGCCCCCGAAATTAGGCTACACCTTC
CDR3 protein: CSVEDGRIAGPPKLGYTF
V gene: TRBV29-1
clone size: NA
D gene: NA
J gene: TRBJ1-2

CDR3 DNA: TGTGCCAGCAGCCTCCGACAGTCCTTCTCCTACAATGAGCAGTTCTTC
CDR3 protein: CASSLRQSFSYNEQFF
V gene: TRBV7-9
clone size: NA
D gene: NA
J gene: TRBJ2-1

CDR3 DNA: TGTGCCAGCAGCCCGATGGAGGTCCGCCGAGGCACCCAGTACTTC
CDR3 protein: CASSPMEVRRGTQYF
V gene: TRBV7-6
clone size: many
D gene: NA
J gene: TRBJ2-5

CDR3 DNA: TGTGCCAGCAGCGACACCATCGGACGGAGCTCCTACAATGAGCAGTTCTTC
CDR3 protein: CASSDTIGRSSYNEQFF
V gene: TRBV5-6
clone size: medium-sized
D gene: NA
J gene: TRBJ2-1

CDR3 DNA: TGTGCCAGCAGCCCCACCGGGACTACTTTAACAGATACGCAGTATTTT
CDR3 protein: CASSPTGTTLTDTQYF
V gene: TRBV7-9
clone size: many
D gene: TRBD2
J gene: TRBJ2-3

CDR3 DNA: TGTGCCACGGACTCAGGGGTTACAGATACGCAGTATTTT
CDR3 protein: CATDSGVTDTQYF
V gene: TRBV28
clone size: many
D gene: NA
J gene: TRBJ2-3

CDR3 DNA: TGTGCCGTCACAGGAGACAACAGAAACACCATATATTTT
CDR3 protein: CAVTGDNRNTIYF
V gene: TRBV3-1
clone size: many
D gene: NA
J gene: TRBJ1-3

CDR3 DNA: TGTGCCAGCAGTGACAGGGCCTACAATGAGCAGTTCTTC
CDR3 protein: CASSDRAYNEQFF
V gene: TRBV27
clone size: NA
D gene: TRBD1
J gene: TRBJ2-1

CDR3 DNA: TGTGCCAGCAGTTTATTGGGGGTTGGCGAGCAGTACTTC
CDR3 protein: CASSLLGVGEQYF
V gene: TRBV12-3/TRBV12-4
clone size: many
D gene: NA
J gene: TRBJ2-7

CDR3 DNA: TGTGCCAGCAGCGCCCCCCCGCGTGGGGCCAAAAACATTCAGTACTTC
CDR3 protein: CASSAPPRGAKNIQYF
V gene: TRBV7-9
clone size: many
D gene: NA
J gene: TRBJ2-4

CDR3 DNA: TGCGCCAGCAGCGAATGGACAGGGGGCAATGAGCAGTTCTTC
CDR3 protein: CASSEWTGGNEQFF
V gene: TRBV4-1
clone size: many
D gene: TRBD1
J gene: TRBJ2-1

CDR3 DNA: TGTGCCAGCAAGCTAGCGGGTACAGTGGAGCTGTTTTTT
CDR3 protein: CASKLAGTVELFF
V gene: TRBV7-2
clone size: NA
D gene: TRBD2
J gene: TRBJ2-2

CDR3 DNA: TGCAGCGTTTCAATGAACACTGAAGCTTTCTTT
CDR3 protein: CSVSMNTEAFF
V gene: TRBV29-1
clone size: few
D gene: NA
J gene: TRBJ1-1

CDR3 DNA: TGTGCCAGTAGTTATCAGAAATCCTACAATGAGCAGTTCTTC
CDR3 protein: CASSYQKSYNEQFF
V gene: TRBV19
clone size: few
D gene: NA
J gene: TRBJ2-1

CDR3 DNA: TGTGCCAGCAGTCCGGGACAGGCCTATGAAGCTTTCTTT
CDR3 protein: CASSPGQAYEAFF
V gene: TRBV2
clone size: few
D gene: TRBD1
J gene: TRBJ1-1

CDR3 DNA: TGCGCGAGGGCGTCTGGAAACACCATATATTTT
CDR3 protein: CARASGNTIYF
V gene: TRBV29-1
clone size: NA
D gene: NA
J gene: TRBJ1-3

CDR3 DNA: TGCAGCGTTACAGGAGGGGGCGAAGCTTTCTTT
CDR3 protein: CSVTGGGEAFF
V gene: TRBV29-1
clone size: few
D gene: TRBD1
J gene: TRBJ1-1